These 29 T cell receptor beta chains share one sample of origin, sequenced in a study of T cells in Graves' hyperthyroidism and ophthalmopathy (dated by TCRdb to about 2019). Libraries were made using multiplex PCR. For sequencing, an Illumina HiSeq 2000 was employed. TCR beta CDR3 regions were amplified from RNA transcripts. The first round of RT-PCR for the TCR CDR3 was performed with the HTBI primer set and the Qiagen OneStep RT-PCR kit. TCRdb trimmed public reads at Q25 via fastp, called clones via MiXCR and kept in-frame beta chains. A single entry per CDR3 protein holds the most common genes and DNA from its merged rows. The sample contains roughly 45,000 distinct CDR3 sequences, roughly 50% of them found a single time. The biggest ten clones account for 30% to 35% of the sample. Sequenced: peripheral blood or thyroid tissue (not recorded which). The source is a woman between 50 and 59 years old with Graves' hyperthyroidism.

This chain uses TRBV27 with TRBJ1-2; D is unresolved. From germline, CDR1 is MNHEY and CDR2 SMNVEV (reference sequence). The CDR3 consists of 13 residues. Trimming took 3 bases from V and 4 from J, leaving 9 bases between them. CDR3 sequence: CASSFYSSYGYTF. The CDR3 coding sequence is TGTGCCAGCAGTTTTTACAGCTCCTATGGCTACACCTTC.

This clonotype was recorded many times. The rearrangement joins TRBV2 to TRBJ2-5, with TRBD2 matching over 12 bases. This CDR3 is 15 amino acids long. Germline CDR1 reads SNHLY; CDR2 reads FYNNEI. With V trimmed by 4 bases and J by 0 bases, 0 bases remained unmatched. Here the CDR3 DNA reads TGTGCCAGCAGTGGGACTAGCGGGAACCAAGAGACCCAGTACTTC. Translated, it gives CASSGTSGNQETQYF.

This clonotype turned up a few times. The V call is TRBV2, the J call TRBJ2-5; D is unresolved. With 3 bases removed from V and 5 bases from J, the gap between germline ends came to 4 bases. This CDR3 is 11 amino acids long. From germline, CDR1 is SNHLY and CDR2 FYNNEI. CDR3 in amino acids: CASSEGETQYF. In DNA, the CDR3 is TGTGCCAGCAGTGAGGGGGAGACCCAGTACTTC.

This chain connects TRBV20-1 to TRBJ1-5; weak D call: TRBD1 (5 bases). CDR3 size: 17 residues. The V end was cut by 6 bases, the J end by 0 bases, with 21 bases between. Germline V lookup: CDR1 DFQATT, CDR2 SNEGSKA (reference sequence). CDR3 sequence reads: CSATKGSSRPSNQPQHF. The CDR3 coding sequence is TGCAGTGCCACGAAGGGGAGTTCTCGCCCTAGCAATCAGCCCCAGCATTTT.

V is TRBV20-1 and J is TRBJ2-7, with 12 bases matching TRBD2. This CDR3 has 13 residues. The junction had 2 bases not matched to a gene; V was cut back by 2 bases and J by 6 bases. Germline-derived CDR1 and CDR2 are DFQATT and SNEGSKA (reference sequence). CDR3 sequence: CSARLAGGTEQYF. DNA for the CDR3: TGCAGTGCTAGACTAGCGGGAGGGACCGAGCAGTACTTC.

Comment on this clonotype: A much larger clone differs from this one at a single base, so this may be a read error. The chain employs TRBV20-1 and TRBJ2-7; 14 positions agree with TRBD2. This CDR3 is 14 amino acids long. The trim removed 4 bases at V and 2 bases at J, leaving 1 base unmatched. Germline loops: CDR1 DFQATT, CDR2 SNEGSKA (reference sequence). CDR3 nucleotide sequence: TGCAGTGCTATGACTAGCGGGAGGGCCTACGAGCAGTACTTC. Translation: CSAMTSGRAYEQYF.

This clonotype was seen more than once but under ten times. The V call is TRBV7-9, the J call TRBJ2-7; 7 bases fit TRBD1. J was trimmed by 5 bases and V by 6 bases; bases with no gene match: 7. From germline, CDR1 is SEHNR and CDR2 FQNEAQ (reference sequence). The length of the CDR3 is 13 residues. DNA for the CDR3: TGTGCCAGCAGACCGACAGGGCTCGACGAGCAGTACTTC. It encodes CASRPTGLDEQYF.

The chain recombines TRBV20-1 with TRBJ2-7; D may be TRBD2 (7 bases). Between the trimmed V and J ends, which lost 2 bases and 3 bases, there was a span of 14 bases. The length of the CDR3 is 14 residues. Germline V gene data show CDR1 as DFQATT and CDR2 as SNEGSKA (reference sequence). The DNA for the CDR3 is TGCAGTGCTAGATTAGGGGGAGGGCGCTACGAGCAGTACTTC. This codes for CSARLGGGRYEQYF.

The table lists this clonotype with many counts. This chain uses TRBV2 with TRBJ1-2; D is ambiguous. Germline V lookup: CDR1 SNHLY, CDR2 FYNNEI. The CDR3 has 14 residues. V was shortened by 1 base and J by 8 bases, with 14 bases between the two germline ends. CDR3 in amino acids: CASSEGPSWRGYTF. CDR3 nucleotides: TGTGCCAGCAGTGAAGGCCCGTCCTGGAGGGGCTACACCTTC.

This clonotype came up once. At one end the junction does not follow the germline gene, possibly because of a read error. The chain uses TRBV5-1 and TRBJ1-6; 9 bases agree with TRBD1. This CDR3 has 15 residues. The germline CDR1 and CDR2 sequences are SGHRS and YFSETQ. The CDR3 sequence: CASGQGGQGGSPLHF. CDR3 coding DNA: TGTGCCAGCGGCCAGGGGGGACAGGGTGGCTCACCCCTCCACTTT.

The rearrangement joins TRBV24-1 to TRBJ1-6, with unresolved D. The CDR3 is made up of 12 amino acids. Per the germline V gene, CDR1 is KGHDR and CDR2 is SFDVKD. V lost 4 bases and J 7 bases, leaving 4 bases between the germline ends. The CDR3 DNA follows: TGTGCCACCAGTGACGGCAATTCACCCCTCCACTTT. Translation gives CATSDGNSPLHF.

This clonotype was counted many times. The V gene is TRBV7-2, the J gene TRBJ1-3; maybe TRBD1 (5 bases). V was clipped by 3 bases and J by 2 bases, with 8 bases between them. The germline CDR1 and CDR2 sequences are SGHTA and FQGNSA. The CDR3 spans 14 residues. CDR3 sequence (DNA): TGTGCCAGCAGCTTCTTAGGGGCTGGAAACACCATATATTTT. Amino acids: CASSFLGAGNTIYF.

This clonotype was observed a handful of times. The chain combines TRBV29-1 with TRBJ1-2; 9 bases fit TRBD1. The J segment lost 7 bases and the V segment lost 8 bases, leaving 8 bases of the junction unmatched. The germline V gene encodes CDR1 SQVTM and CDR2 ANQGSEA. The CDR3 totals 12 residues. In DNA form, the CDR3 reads TGCAGCCAATTCACAGGGGGCCGTGGCTACACCTTC. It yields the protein CSQFTGGRGYTF.

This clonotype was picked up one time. The CDR3 spells CSAMTSGRGEQYF. CDR3 DNA sequence: TGCAGTGCTATGACTAGCGGGAGAGGCGAGCAGTACTTC. The chain employs TRBV20-1 and TRBJ2-7; 12 positions agree with TRBD2. The V segment lost 4 bases and the J segment 6 bases; nucleotides outside the gene matches: 4. The V gene's germline CDR1 is DFQATT and CDR2 SNEGSKA (reference sequence). The CDR3 runs 13 residues.

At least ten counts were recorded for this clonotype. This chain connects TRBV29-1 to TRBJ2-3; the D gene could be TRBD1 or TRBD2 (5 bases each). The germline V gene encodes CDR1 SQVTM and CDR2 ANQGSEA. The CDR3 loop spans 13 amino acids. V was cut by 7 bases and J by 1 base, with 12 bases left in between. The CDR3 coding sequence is TGCAGCGGAAGGGACGGAGGCACAGATACGCAGTATTTT. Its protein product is CSGRDGGTDTQYF.

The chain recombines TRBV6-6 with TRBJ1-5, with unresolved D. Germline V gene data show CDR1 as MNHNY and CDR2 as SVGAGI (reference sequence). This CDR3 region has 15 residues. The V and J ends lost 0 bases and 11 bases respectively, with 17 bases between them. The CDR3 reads CASSYSGGRRETQHF. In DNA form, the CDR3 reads TGTGCCAGCAGTTACTCCGGCGGGAGGAGAGAGACCCAGCATTTT.

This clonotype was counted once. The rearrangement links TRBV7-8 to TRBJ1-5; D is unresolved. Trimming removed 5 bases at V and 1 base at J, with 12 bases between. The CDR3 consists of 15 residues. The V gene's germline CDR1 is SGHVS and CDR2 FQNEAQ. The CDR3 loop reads CASSRGILSNQPQHF. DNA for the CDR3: TGTGCCAGCAGCCGCGGGATTCTCAGCAATCAGCCCCAGCATTTT.

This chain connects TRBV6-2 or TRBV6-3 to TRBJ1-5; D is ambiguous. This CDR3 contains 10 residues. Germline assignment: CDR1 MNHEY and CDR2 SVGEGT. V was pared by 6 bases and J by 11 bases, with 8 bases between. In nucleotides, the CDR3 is TGTGCCAGCAGAGGAGAGACCCAGCATTTT. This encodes CASRGETQHF.

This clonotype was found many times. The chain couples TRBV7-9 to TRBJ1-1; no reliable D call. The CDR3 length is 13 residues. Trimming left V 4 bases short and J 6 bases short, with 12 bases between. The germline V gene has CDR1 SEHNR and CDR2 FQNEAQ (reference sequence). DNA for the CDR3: TGTGCCAGCAGCTCGACCGGGTTCGCTGAAGCTTTCTTT. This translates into CASSSTGFAEAFF.

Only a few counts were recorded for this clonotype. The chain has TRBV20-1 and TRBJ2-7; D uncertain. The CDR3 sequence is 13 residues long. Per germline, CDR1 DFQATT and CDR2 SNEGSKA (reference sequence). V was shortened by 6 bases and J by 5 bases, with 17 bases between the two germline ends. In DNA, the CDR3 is TGCAGTGCGTCCGTCGCAACAAGGAACGAGCAGTACTTC. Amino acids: CSASVATRNEQYF.

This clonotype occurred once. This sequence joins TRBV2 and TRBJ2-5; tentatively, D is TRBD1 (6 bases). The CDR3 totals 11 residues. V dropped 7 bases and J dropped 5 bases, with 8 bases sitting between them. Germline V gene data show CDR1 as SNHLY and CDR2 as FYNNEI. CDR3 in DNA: TGTGCCAGCAAGGGGGTTGAGACCCAGTACTTC. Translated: CASKGVETQYF.

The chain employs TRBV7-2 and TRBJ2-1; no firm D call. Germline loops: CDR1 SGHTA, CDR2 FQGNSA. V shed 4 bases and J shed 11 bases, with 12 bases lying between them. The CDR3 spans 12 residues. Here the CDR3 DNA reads TGTGCCAGCAGCTCTAACCCCTGCAAGCAGTTCTTC. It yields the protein CASSSNPCKQFF.

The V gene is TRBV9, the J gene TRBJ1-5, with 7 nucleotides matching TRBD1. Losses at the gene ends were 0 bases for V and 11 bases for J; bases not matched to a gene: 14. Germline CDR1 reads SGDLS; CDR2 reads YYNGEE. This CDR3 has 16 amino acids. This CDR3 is CASSVAPGGRQETQHF. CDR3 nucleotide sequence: TGTGCCAGCAGCGTAGCTCCAGGGGGGCGGCAAGAGACCCAGCATTTT.

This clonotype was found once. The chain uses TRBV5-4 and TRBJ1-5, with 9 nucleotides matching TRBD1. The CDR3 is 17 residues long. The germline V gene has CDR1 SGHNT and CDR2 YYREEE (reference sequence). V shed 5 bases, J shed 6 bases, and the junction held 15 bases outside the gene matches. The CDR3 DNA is TGTGCCAGCAGTCCGGACAGGGGCCAGGGGTACATTCAGCCCCAGCATTTT. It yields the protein CASSPDRGQGYIQPQHF.

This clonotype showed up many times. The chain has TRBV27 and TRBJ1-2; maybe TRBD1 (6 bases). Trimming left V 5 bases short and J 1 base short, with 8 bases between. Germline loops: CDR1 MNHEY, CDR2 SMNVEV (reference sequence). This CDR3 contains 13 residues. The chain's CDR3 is CASSKQGNYGYTF. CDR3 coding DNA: TGTGCCAGCAGTAAACAGGGTAACTATGGCTACACCTTC.

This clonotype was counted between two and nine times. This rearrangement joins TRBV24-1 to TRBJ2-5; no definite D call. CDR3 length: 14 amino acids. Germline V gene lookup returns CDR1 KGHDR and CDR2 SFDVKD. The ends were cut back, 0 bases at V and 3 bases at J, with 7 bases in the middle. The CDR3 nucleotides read TGTGCCACCAGTGATTTGGGTCTAGAAGAGACCCAGTACTTC. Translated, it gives CATSDLGLEETQYF.

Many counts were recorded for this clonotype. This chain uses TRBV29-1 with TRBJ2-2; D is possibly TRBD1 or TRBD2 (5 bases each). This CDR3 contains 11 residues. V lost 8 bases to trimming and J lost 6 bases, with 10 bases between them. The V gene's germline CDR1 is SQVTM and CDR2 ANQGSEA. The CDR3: CSFRESGELFF. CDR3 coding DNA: TGCAGCTTCAGGGAGTCCGGGGAGCTGTTTTTT.

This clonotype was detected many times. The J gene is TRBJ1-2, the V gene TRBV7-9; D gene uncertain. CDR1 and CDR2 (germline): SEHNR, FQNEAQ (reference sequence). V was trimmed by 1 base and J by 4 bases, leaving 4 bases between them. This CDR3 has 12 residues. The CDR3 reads CASSLVAYGYTF. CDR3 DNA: TGTGCCAGCAGCTTAGTCGCCTATGGCTACACCTTC. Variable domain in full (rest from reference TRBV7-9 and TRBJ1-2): DTGVSQNPRHKITKRGQNVTFRCDPISEHNRLYWYRQTLGQGPEFLTYFQNEAQLEKSRLLSDRFSAERPKGSFSTLEIQRTEQGDSAMYLCASSLVAYGYTFGSGTRLTVV.

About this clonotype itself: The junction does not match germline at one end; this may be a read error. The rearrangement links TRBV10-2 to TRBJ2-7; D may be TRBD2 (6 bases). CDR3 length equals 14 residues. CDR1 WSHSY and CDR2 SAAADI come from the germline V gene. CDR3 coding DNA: TGCACCAGCAGTGAGGGTCCGGAGGGCCACGAGCAGTACTTC. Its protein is CTSSEGPEGHEQYF.